The next 20 T cell receptor beta chains were all read from a single sample in a study of cytomegalovirus exposure and HLA in healthy donors. Primers included in the PCR were 60 Vbeta and 13 Jbeta primers. Assay: immunoSEQ multiplex PCR; the TCRdb copy retains only in-frame clones and omits some. The table includes 99,000 or so clones, over 75% detected once. The sample taken for sequencing was PBMCs. The receptor set was obtained from a female donor in good health and CMV-seropositive.

The chain joins TRBV4-1 to TRBJ2-1; D perhaps matches TRBD2 (5 bases). Germline CDR1 is MGHRA and CDR2 is YSYEKL. The CDR3 covers 16 residues. V was trimmed by 3 bases and J by 4 bases, leaving 16 bases between them. CDR3 nucleotides: TGCGCCAGCAGCCACCCGCAGCTAGCTTCGTACAATGAGCAGTTCTTC. Its protein is CASSHPQLASYNEQFF.

This clone was detected once. The V and J genes are TRBV11-2 and TRBJ2-5; D gene ambiguous. Trimming removed 1 base at V and 2 bases at J, with 5 bases between. Germline-derived CDR1 and CDR2 are SGHAT and FQNNGV. The CDR3 is 13 amino acids. The DNA of the CDR3 is TGTGCCAGCAGCTTAGTTTCGCAAGAGACCCAGTACTTC. Its translation: CASSLVSQETQYF.

The J gene is TRBJ1-5, the V gene TRBV19; 7 bases are shared with TRBD1. The CDR3 extends over 14 amino acids. CDR1 and CDR2 (germline): LNHDA, SQIVND (reference sequence). V shed 7 bases, J shed 4 bases, and the junction held 7 bases outside the gene matches. The CDR3 loop reads CASIPGTENQPQHF. CDR3 coding DNA: TGTGCCAGTATCCCCGGGACAGAAAATCAGCCCCAGCATTTT.

This clone was observed a few times. Written as DNA, the CDR3 is TGTGCCAGCTCGTCGGACAGTAACTATGGCTACACCTTC. Translation gives CASSSDSNYGYTF. The V and J genes are TRBV18 and TRBJ1-2; possibly TRBD1 for D (6 bases). Between the trimmed V and J ends, which lost 6 bases and 1 base, there was a span of 9 bases. The CDR3 runs 13 residues. Germline CDR1 KGHSH, CDR2 LQKENI.

The rearrangement joins TRBV2 to TRBJ1-1; 8 nucleotides align to TRBD1. Losses at the gene ends were 6 bases for V and 4 bases for J; bases not matched to a gene: 10. The CDR3 consists of 15 residues. Looked up from germline, CDR1 is SNHLY and CDR2 is FYNNEI. For the CDR3, the DNA is TGTGCCAGCAGACCAACCGGGACAGGACTCACTGAAGCTTTCTTT. Its translation is CASRPTGTGLTEAFF.

The table lists this clone with a few counts. The chain couples TRBV5-8 to TRBJ2-7; 8 nucleotides match TRBD1. This CDR3 has 14 residues. Germline-derived CDR1 and CDR2 are SGHTS and YDEGEE. V was clipped by 5 bases and J by 1 base; unmatched bases: 5. The chain's CDR3 is CASRARDRSYEQYF. CDR3 nucleotide sequence: TGTGCCAGCAGGGCCCGGGACAGGTCCTACGAGCAGTACTTC.

On this clone itself: At one of its ends the junction is not consistent with the germline gene, which may arise from a read error. The rearrangement joins TRBV29-1 to TRBJ2-4; 7 nucleotides agree with TRBD1. Germline assignment: CDR1 SQVTM and CDR2 ANQGSEA. This CDR3 spans 9 amino acids. CDR3 sequence: CSVKTGCPF. The CDR3 region has the DNA TGCAGCGTTAAGACAGGGTGTCCCTTC.

The J gene is TRBJ2-5, the V gene TRBV9, with D unclear. Germline assignment: CDR1 SGDLS and CDR2 YYNGEE. Trimming took off 1 base at V and 2 bases at J, with 6 bases between the two ends. The CDR3 is made up of 13 amino acids. DNA for the CDR3: TGTGCCAGCAGCGTACAACAGCAAGAGACCCAGTACTTC. Translation gives CASSVQQQETQYF.

The genes are TRBV2 and TRBJ2-1; TRBD2 matches at 8 bases. V lost 6 bases to trimming and J lost 0 bases; unmatched junction nucleotides: 10. There are 17 residues in the CDR3. The germline CDR1 and CDR2 sequences are SNHLY and FYNNEI. The CDR3 is CASSSFGGASSYNEQFF. The CDR3 coding sequence is TGTGCCAGCAGCTCCTTCGGGGGGGCAAGCTCCTACAATGAGCAGTTCTTC.

CDR3 sequence reads: CSVEVHRGNTIYF. The DNA of the CDR3 is TGCAGCGTTGAAGTTCACAGGGGAAACACCATATATTTT. The chain couples TRBV29-1 to TRBJ1-3; a possible D gene is TRBD1 (5 bases). V was shortened by 1 base and J by 4 bases, with 8 bases between the two germline ends. The CDR3 covers 13 residues. Germline V gene sequence: CDR1 SQVTM, CDR2 ANQGSEA.

The V and J genes are TRBV11-3 and TRBJ2-7; the D is unclear. Trimming took off 0 bases at V and 1 base at J, with 7 bases between the two ends. The V gene's germline CDR1 is SGHNT and CDR2 YENEEA. The CDR3 sequence is 14 residues long. In nucleotides, the CDR3 is TGTGCCAGCAGCTTAGATGGTCAGTCCTACGAGCAGTACTTC. Translated: CASSLDGQSYEQYF.

The chain uses TRBV28 and TRBJ1-4; D ambiguous. Germline V gene data show CDR1 as MDHEN and CDR2 as SYDVKM. The ends were cut back, 7 bases at V and 3 bases at J, with 15 bases in the middle. This CDR3 contains 15 residues. The CDR3 bases are TGTGCCAGCATGGTCCGGAGACCGCCTAATGAAAAACTGTTTTTT. As protein: CASMVRRPPNEKLFF.

This clone was seen only a few times. The chain has TRBV5-1 and TRBJ1-2; 9 nucleotides align to TRBD1. This CDR3 is built from 14 residues. The V gene end was trimmed by 4 bases and the J gene end by 4 bases; junction bases not matched to a gene: 5. Germline CDR1 reads SGHRS; CDR2 reads YFSETQ. As DNA, the CDR3 is TGCGCCAGCAGCGCCCCGGGACAGGGCTATGGCTACACCTTC. This translates into CASSAPGQGYGYTF.

J is TRBJ2-3 and V is TRBV28; D is perhaps TRBD1 (6 bases). CDR1 is MDHEN and CDR2 is SYDVKM in the germline V gene. The V end lost 6 bases, the J end lost 2 bases, and 15 bases lay between the germline ends. This CDR3 has 15 residues. The CDR3 bases are TGTGCCAGCAGGCAAACCAGGGGTCCCACAGATACGCAGTATTTT. Amino acids: CASRQTRGPTDTQYF.

The chain carries TRBV10-3 and TRBJ1-6; unclear D gene. CDR1 is ENHRY, CDR2 SYGVKD, per germline. There are 13 residues in the CDR3. V was trimmed by 9 bases and J by 2 bases, leaving 8 bases between them. CDR3 protein: CAITRAYNSPLHF. CDR3 DNA sequence: TGTGCCATAACCCGGGCCTATAATTCACCCCTCCACTTT.

This chain joins TRBV11-1 and TRBJ2-3, with TRBD1 matching over 9 bases. Germline lookup yields CDR1 SGHAT and CDR2 FQDESV (reference sequence). This CDR3 is built from 17 residues. Germline trimming cut 1 base from V and 3 bases from J; bases unmatched to any gene: 8. This chain's CDR3 is CASSLDDRGIMTDTQYF. Written as DNA, the CDR3 is TGTGCCAGCAGCTTAGATGACAGGGGGATTATGACAGATACGCAGTATTTT. The variable domain in full, with the rest retrieved from reference TRBV11-1 and TRBJ2-3, is EAEVAQSPRYKITEKSQAVAFWCDPISGHATLYWYRQILGQGPELLVQFQDESVVDDSQLPKDRFSAERLKGVDSTLKIQPAELGDSAMYLCASSLDDRGIMTDTQYFGPGTRLTVL.

The chain employs TRBV7-9 and TRBJ2-1; 11 bases map to TRBD2. Germline V gives CDR1 SEHNR, CDR2 FQNEAQ (reference sequence). The V gene end was trimmed by 8 bases and the J gene end by 3 bases; junction bases not matched to a gene: 12. The CDR3 spans 17 residues. CDR3 in amino acids: CASVGASGGPNYNEQFF. CDR3 bases: TGTGCCAGCGTAGGGGCTAGCGGGGGGCCAAACTACAATGAGCAGTTCTTC.

V gene TRBV11-2 combines with J gene TRBJ2-1; 7 nucleotides agree with TRBD2. In germline, CDR1 is SGHAT, CDR2 FQNNGV. Losses at the gene ends were 5 bases for V and 2 bases for J; bases not matched to a gene: 3. CDR3 length equals 14 residues. CDR3 sequence: CASSVAGAYNEQFF. The DNA of the CDR3 is TGTGCCAGCAGCGTCGCGGGGGCCTACAATGAGCAGTTCTTC.

This clone was observed once. Distinct nucleotide sequences in the sample also encode this CDR3. The genes are TRBV14 and TRBJ1-6; the D gene is possibly TRBD1 (5 bases). Trimming removed 6 bases from V and 6 bases from J, with 15 bases in between. The germline CDR1 and CDR2 sequences are SGHDN and FVKESK. This CDR3 is built from 15 residues. CDR3 sequence reads: CASRGMGGTNSPLHF. CDR3 coding DNA: TGTGCCAGCAGGGGTATGGGGGGGACTAATTCACCCCTCCACTTT.

The rearrangement links TRBV9 to TRBJ2-3, with TRBD2 matching 10 bases. The CDR3 is made up of 16 amino acids. V was pared by 3 bases and J by 3 bases, with 7 bases of the junction left unmatched. Germline-derived CDR1 and CDR2 are SGDLS and YYNGEE. Here the CDR3 reads CASSADIAGGTDTQYF. CDR3 nucleotides: TGTGCCAGCAGCGCTGACATAGCGGGAGGTACAGATACGCAGTATTTT.